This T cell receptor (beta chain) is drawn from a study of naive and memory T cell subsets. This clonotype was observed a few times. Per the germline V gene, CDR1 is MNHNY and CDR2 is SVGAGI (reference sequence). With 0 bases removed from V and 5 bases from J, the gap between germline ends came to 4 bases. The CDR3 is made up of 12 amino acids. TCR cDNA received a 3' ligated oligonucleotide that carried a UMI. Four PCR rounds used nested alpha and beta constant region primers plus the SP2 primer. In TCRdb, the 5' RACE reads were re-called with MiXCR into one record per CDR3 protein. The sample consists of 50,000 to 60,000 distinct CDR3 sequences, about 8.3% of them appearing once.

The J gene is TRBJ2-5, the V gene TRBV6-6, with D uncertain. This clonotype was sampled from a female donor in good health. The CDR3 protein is CASSYSRETQYF. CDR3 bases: TGTGCCAGCAGTTACTCTAGGGAGACCCAGTACTTC.